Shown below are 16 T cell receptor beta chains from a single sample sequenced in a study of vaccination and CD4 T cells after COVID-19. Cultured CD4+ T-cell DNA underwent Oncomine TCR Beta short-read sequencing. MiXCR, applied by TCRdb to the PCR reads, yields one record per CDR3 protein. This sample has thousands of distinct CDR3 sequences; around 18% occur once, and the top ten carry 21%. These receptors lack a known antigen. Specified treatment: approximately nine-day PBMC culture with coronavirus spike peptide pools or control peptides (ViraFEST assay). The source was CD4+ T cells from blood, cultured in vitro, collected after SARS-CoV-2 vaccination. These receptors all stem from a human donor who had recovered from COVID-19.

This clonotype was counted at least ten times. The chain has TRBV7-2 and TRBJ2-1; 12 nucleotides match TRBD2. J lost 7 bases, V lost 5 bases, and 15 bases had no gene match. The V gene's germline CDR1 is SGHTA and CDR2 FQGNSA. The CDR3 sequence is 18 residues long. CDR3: CASSPSSSGRGKGNEQFF. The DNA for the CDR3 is TGTGCCAGCAGCCCGAGTTCTAGCGGGAGGGGGAAGGGGAATGAGCAGTTCTTC.

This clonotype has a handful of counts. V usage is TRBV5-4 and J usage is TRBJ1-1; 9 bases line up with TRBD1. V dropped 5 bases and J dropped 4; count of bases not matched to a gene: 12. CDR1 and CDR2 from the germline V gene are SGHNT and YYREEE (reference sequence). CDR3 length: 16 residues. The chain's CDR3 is CASRSDNRGRSTEAFF. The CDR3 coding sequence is TGTGCCAGCAGATCGGATAACAGGGGGCGGAGCACTGAAGCTTTCTTT.

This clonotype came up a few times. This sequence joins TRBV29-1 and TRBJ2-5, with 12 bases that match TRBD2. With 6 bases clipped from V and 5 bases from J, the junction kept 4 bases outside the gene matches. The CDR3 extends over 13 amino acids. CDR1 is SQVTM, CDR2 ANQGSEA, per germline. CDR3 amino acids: CSVGGTSGETQYF. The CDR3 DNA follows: TGCAGCGTCGGTGGGACTAGCGGGGAGACCCAGTACTTC.

The CDR3 sequence: CASSSQKNTEAFF. The CDR3 bases are TGTGCCAGCAGCTCACAGAAAAACACTGAAGCTTTCTTT. The chain has TRBV7-3 and TRBJ1-1; no clear D gene. This CDR3 region has 13 residues. Germline V gene sequence: CDR1 SGHTA, CDR2 FQGTGA. Trimming shortened V by 4 bases and J by 2 bases, and 8 bases separated the two germline ends. The variable domain in full, with the rest retrieved from reference TRBV7-3 and TRBJ1-1, is GAGVSQTPSNKVTEKGKYVELRCDPISGHTALYWYRQSLGQGPEFLIYFQGTGAADDSGLPNDRFFAVRPEGSVSTLKIQRTERGDSAVYLCASSSQKNTEAFFGQGTRLTVV.

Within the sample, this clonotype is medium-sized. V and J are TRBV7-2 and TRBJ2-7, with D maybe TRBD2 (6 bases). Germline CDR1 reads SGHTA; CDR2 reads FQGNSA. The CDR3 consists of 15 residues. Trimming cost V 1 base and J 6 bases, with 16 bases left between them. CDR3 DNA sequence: TGTGCCAGCAGCTTAGAAGACGGGCGGGATATCGAGCAGTACTTC. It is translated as CASSLEDGRDIEQYF.

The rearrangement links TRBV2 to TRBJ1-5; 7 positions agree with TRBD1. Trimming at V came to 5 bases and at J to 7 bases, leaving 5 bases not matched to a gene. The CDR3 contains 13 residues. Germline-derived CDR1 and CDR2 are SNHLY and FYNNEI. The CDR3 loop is CASSQDRRQPQHF. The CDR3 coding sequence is TGTGCCAGCAGTCAGGACAGGCGCCAGCCCCAGCATTTT.

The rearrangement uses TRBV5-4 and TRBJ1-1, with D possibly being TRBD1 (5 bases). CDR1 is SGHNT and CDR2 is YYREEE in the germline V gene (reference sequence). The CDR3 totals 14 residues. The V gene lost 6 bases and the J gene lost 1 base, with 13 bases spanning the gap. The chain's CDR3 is CASTQGVGNTEAFF. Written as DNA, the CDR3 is TGTGCCAGCACCCAAGGGGTAGGGAACACTGAAGCTTTCTTT.

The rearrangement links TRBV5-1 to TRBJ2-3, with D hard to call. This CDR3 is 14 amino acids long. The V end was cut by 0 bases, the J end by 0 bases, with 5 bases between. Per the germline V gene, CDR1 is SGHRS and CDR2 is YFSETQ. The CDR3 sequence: CASSLDGSTDTQYF. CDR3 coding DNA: TGCGCCAGCAGCTTGGACGGAAGCACAGATACGCAGTATTTT.

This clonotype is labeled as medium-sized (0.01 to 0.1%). As DNA, the CDR3 is TGTGCCAGCAGCCCGGGGACAGGAGTCACAGATACGCAGTATTTT. Translating it yields CASSPGTGVTDTQYF. The rearrangement links TRBV7-2 to TRBJ2-3, with 8 bases lining up with TRBD1. CDR3 length: 15 amino acids. Germline CDR1 is SGHTA and CDR2 is FQGNSA. The ends lost 5 bases at V and 2 bases at J; junction bases unmatched: 6.

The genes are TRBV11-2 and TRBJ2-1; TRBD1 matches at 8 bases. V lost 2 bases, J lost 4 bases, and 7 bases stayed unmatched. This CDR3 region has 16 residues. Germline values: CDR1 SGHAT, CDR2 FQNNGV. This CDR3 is CASSLLDRAEYNEQFF. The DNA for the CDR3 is TGTGCCAGCAGCTTATTGGACAGGGCCGAATACAATGAGCAGTTCTTC.

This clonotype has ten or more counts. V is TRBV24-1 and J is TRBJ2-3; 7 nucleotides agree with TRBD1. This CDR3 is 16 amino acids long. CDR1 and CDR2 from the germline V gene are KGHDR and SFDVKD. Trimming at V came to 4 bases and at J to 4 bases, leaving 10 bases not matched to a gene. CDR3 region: CATSDSGTVFADTQYF. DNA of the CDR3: TGTGCCACCAGTGACTCTGGGACAGTGTTCGCAGATACGCAGTATTTT.

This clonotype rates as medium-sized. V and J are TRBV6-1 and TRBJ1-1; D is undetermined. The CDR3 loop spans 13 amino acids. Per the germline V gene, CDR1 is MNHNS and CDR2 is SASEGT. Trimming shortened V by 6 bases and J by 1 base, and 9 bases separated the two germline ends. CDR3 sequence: CASRETRNTEAFF. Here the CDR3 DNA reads TGTGCCAGCAGAGAGACACGGAACACTGAAGCTTTCTTT.

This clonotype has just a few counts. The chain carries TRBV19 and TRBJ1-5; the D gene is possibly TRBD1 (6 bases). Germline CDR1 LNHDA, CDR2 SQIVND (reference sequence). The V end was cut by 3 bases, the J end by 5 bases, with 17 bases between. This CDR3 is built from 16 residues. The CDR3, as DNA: TGTGCCAGTAGTATCTGGGCCAGGGGCTTAGATCAGCCCCAGCATTTT. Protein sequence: CASSIWARGLDQPQHF.

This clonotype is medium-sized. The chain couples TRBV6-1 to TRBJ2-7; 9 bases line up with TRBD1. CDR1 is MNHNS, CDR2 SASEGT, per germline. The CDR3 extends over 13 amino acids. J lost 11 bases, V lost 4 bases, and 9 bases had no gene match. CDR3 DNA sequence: TGTGCCAGCAGTGTAGCGAGGGACAGGGAGAAGTACTTC. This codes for CASSVARDREKYF.

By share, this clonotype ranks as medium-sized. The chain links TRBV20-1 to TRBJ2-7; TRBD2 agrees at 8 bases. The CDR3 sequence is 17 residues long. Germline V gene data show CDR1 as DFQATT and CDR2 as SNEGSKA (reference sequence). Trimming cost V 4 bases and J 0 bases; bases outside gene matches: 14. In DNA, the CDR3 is TGCAGTGCTAAGCCCCCCCCTCGGCGGGGGGCCTCCTACGAGCAGTACTTC. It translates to CSAKPPPRRGASYEQYF.

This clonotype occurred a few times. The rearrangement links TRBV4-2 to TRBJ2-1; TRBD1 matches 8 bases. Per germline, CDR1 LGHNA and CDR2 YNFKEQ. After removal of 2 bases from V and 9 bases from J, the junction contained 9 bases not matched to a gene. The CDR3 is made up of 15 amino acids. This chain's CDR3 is CASSQPGQGLGEQFF. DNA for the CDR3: TGTGCCAGCAGCCAACCTGGACAGGGTTTGGGTGAGCAGTTCTTC.